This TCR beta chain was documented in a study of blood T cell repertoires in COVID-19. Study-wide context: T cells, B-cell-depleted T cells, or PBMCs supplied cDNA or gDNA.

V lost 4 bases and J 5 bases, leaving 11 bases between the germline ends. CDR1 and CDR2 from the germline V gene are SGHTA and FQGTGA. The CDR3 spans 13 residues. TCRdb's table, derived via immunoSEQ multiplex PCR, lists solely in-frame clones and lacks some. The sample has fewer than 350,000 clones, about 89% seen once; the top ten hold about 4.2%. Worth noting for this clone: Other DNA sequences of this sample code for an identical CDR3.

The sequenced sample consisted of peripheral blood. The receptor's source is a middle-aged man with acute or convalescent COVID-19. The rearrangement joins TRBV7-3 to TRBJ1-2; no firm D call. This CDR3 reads CASSSSGGYGYTF. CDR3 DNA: TGTGCCAGCAGCTCCTCAGGTGGATATGGCTACACCTTC.